These T cell receptor beta chains were read from a single sample in a study of blood T cell repertoires in COVID-19. Generated by immunoSEQ multiplex PCR, the TCRdb table keeps only in-frame clones and is missing some. Among about 71,000 clones, approximately 90% were seen once, and the ten largest hold approximately 5%. Material: peripheral blood. The receptors stem from a woman between 18 and 30 years old with acute or convalescent COVID-19. Each CDR3 is given with its conserved first and last residue. A D gene is named only where the DNA matches it firmly. Some rows mark clone size as missing; the rest say once, few, many or name a class of expanded clone.

.,TRBJ1-3,.,TRBV5-6,TGTGCCAGCAGCTTGCAGGGAACCGGAAACACCATATATTTT,CASSLQGTGNTIYF
.,TRBJ1-2,.,TRBV5-1,TGCGCCAGCAGCTTGGATTTGGCAGATGGTGGCTACACCTTC,CASSLDLADGGYTF
TRBD1,TRBJ1-4,.,TRBV7-9,TGTGCCAGCAGCTCCATTCAGGGGGCGTGGGGAAAACTGTTTTTT,CASSSIQGAWGKLFF
.,TRBJ1-6,.,TRBV12-3/TRBV12-4,TGTGCCAGCAGTTCCGGGGGGTCACCCCTCCACTTT,CASSSGGSPLHF
.,TRBJ1-5,.,TRBV18,TGTGCCAGCTCACCCACAAATAATCAGCCCCAGCATTTT,CASSPTNNQPQHF
.,TRBJ1-6,.,TRBV27,TGTGCCAGCAGAAGGCAGGGGTATAATTCACCCCTCCACTTT,CASRRQGYNSPLHF
TRBD2,TRBJ2-3,.,TRBV4-1,TGCGCCAGCAGCCACCCTAGCGGGGGGAGCACAGATACGCAGTATTTT,CASSHPSGGSTDTQYF
TRBD1,TRBJ1-2,.,TRBV6-2/TRBV6-3,TGTGCCAGCAGTTACGACAGGGGGCTCGGGGGCTACACCTTC,CASSYDRGLGGYTF
.,TRBJ1-6,.,TRBV5-6,TGTGCCAGCAGCTTGCTTGGCAGGGAAGGTTCACCCCTCCACTTT,CASSLLGREGSPLHF
TRBD2,TRBJ2-2,.,TRBV6-5,TGTGCCAGCATTACGAGCGGGGGATCCACCGGGGAGCTGTTTTTT,CASITSGGSTGELFF
.,TRBJ1-2,.,TRBV2,TGTGCCAGCCGCAGGGGCGCCTCTAACTATGGCTACACCTTC,CASRRGASNYGYTF
TRBD2,TRBJ2-1,.,TRBV5-1,TGCGCCAGCAGCTCTCCGGGACTAGCGGGAGGGAGCTCCTACAATGAGCAGTTCTTC,CASSSPGLAGGSSYNEQFF
TRBD2,TRBJ2-5,.,TRBV11-2,TGTGCCAGCAGCTTAGTTCGGGGGGGGGAGACCCAGTACTTC,CASSLVRGGETQYF
TRBD1,TRBJ1-1,.,TRBV2,TGTGCCAGCAGTGATTGGGACAGGGGGTACACTGAAGCTTTCTTT,CASSDWDRGYTEAFF
TRBD2,TRBJ2-7,.,TRBV3-1/TRBV3-2,TGTGCCAGCAGCCCGCCGGGACTAGCGGGAGACGAGCAGTACTTC,CASSPPGLAGDEQYF
.,TRBJ2-4,.,TRBV3-1/TRBV3-2,TGTGCCAGCAGCCAGTTCCAAACCGGCATTCAGTACTTC,CASSQFQTGIQYF
.,TRBJ1-6,.,TRBV6-5,TGTGCCAGCCGCCGGGGGAATTCACCCCTCCACTTT,CASRRGNSPLHF
TRBD2,TRBJ2-1,.,TRBV7-2,TGTGCCAGCAGCTTAGTGGTTCTAGCGGGAGGATATGAGCAGTTCTTC,CASSLVVLAGGYEQFF
TRBD2,TRBJ2-3,.,TRBV27,TGTGCCAGCAGCCGCCTACTCAGCGGGGGTCCAGATACGCAGTATTTT,CASSRLLSGGPDTQYF
TRBD1,TRBJ1-1,.,TRBV27,TGTGCCAGCAGACGTTCGGGACAGCTAGTCGAAGCTTTCTTT,CASRRSGQLVEAFF
TRBD2,TRBJ2-1,.,TRBV24-1,TGTGCCACCAGTGATTCGGTTAGCGGGGGGCAACGGGATGAGCAGTTCTTC,CATSDSVSGGQRDEQFF
.,TRBJ1-2,.,TRBV7-9,TGTGCCAGCAGCTTAACTACAGGGACCAATGGCTACACCTTC,CASSLTTGTNGYTF
.,TRBJ1-2,.,TRBV30,TGTGCCTGGAGTGCAGGAACATATGGCTACACCTTC,CAWSAGTYGYTF
TRBD1,TRBJ1-2,.,TRBV28,TGTGCCAGCACCTCCCTACCCAGGGGGCGCAACTATGGCTACACCTTC,CASTSLPRGRNYGYTF
TRBD1,TRBJ2-1,few,TRBV5-1,TGCGCCAGCAGAGAACAGGGGGAGCCCTACAATGAGCAGTTCTTC,CASREQGEPYNEQFF
.,TRBJ1-1,.,TRBV11-2,TGTGCCAGCAGCTTCTTTACAGGAGAAGGAGCTTTCTTT,CASSFFTGEGAFF
.,TRBJ1-1,.,TRBV30,TGTGCCTGGGGGTTGGGGAGCACTGAAGCTTTCTTT,CAWGLGSTEAFF
.,TRBJ2-3,.,TRBV12-3/TRBV12-4,TGTGCCAGCAGCAACTCAGATACGCAGTATTTT,CASSNSDTQYF
TRBD1,TRBJ1-6,.,TRBV5-1,TGCGCCAGCAGCTTGGAGGGACAGAATAATTCACCCCTCCACTTT,CASSLEGQNNSPLHF